The 30 T cell receptor beta chains given below trace back to one sample, sequenced in a study of regulatory T cells in long-lasting Graves disease. According to the study, TCR beta libraries were built with iRepertoire HTBI primers and CDR3-region Arm-PCR. TCRdb independently ran MiXCR on the multiplex PCR reads; one entry per CDR3 protein. The repertoire holds hundreds of thousands of distinct CDR3 sequences, with around 15% as singletons. As to time point: newly diagnosed GD, antithyroid drugs for less than 3 months. PBMC RNA served as the TCR library source. This sample comprised peripheral blood mononuclear cells (PBMCs), obtained at new diagnosis, from a patient treated with antithyroid drugs. These TCRs come from a female donor with Graves disease.

The table lists this clonotype with many counts. This sequence joins TRBV20-1 and TRBJ1-1, with D unresolved. Germline CDR1 is DFQATT and CDR2 is SNEGSKA (reference sequence). V lost 3 bases, J lost 0 bases, and 14 bases lay in between. This CDR3 contains 15 residues. The CDR3 region has the DNA TGCAGTGCTAGGCTACTTGTGGGATTGAACACTGAAGCTTTCTTT. Protein: CSARLLVGLNTEAFF.

In this sample, this clonotype turned up many times. The chain is built from TRBV6-7 and TRBJ1-5; D is perhaps TRBD1 (6 bases). TRBV6-7 has ORF status, its function being uncertain. The CDR3 totals 18 residues. The germline V and J ends were trimmed by 4 bases and 3 bases, with 22 bases remaining between them. CDR3 protein: CASSSPLRVDRINQPQHF. The CDR3 DNA is TGTGCCAGCAGTTCCCCTCTTCGGGTCGACAGGATCAATCAGCCCCAGCATTTT.

This chain connects TRBV20-1 to TRBJ2-4, with 13 positions matching TRBD2. The germline CDR1 and CDR2 sequences are DFQATT and SNEGSKA (reference sequence). The V and J ends lost 5 bases and 5 bases, in that order; junction bases with no gene match: 9. The CDR3 totals 16 residues. The CDR3 here is CSAEPWTSGGQNIQYF. CDR3 bases: TGCAGTGCTGAGCCCTGGACTAGCGGGGGACAAAACATTCAGTACTTC.

Ten or more counts support this clonotype. The chain couples TRBV12-3 or TRBV12-4 to TRBJ2-2; D ambiguous. This CDR3 has 16 residues. The V end lost 1 base, the J end lost 5 bases, and 14 bases lay between the germline ends. The CDR3, as DNA: TGTGCCAGCAGTTTAGAAACCGCCCAAGGGACCGGGGAGCTGTTTTTT. Translating it yields CASSLETAQGTGELFF.

This clonotype was observed many times. The genes are TRBV2 and TRBJ1-3; D remains ambiguous. CDR1 SNHLY and CDR2 FYNNEI come from the germline V gene. The V and J ends lost 7 bases and 0 bases respectively, with 13 bases between them. This CDR3 has 15 amino acids. The CDR3 reads CASTPGVFSGNTIYF. CDR3 sequence (DNA): TGTGCCAGCACCCCTGGGGTTTTCTCTGGAAACACCATATATTTT.

V is TRBV20-1 and J is TRBJ1-5; TRBD1 matches 9 bases. The V gene's germline CDR1 is DFQATT and CDR2 SNEGSKA (reference sequence). The CDR3 has 15 residues. Losses at the gene ends were 1 base for V and 2 bases for J; bases not matched to a gene: 3. The CDR3 bases are TGCAGTGCTAGAGCACAGGGGGCGGGCAATCAGCCCCAGCATTTT. Translation gives CSARAQGAGNQPQHF.

The table lists this clonotype with many counts. The rearrangement links TRBV28 to TRBJ1-2, with D unresolved. Germline loops: CDR1 MDHEN, CDR2 SYDVKM. V was shortened by 1 base and J by 3 bases, with 6 bases between the two germline ends. The CDR3 extends over 13 amino acids. Here the CDR3 reads CASSLSRHYGYTF. CDR3 bases: TGTGCCAGCAGTTTATCTCGGCACTATGGCTACACCTTC.

This clonotype has a handful of counts. The chain is built from TRBV7-2 and TRBJ2-1; 7 nucleotides line up with TRBD2. With 4 bases clipped from V and 5 bases from J, the junction kept 8 bases outside the gene matches. This CDR3 has 15 amino acids. CDR1 and CDR2 from the germline V gene are SGHTA and FQGNSA. The DNA of the CDR3 is TGTGCCAGCAGCTCCGGACTAGTAACCCACAATGAGCAGTTCTTC. Translated: CASSSGLVTHNEQFF.

This clonotype has just a few counts. A much larger clone differs by one base, so this may be a read error. V is TRBV12-3 or TRBV12-4 and J is TRBJ1-2; 7 positions match TRBD1. The CDR3 is 15 amino acids. Losses at the gene ends were 6 bases for V and 8 bases for J; bases not matched to a gene: 15. This CDR3 reads CASRYTGEGAKGYTF. The CDR3 region has the DNA TGTGCCAGCAGGTATACAGGAGAGGGGGCTAAAGGCTACACCTTC.

This clonotype was counted a few times. The rearrangement joins TRBV29-1 to TRBJ1-1; 8 nucleotides line up with TRBD1. CDR1 SQVTM and CDR2 ANQGSEA come from the germline V gene. CDR3 length: 13 residues. Trimming removed 3 bases from V and 4 bases from J; junction bases left unmatched: 4. CDR3 DNA: TGCAGCGTTGAGATCGACAGGGGCACTGAAGCTTTCTTT. Translation gives CSVEIDRGTEAFF.

This clonotype came up many times. The chain joins TRBV29-1 to TRBJ2-3, with TRBD1 matching 12 bases. The CDR3 has 17 amino acids. The junction had 11 bases not matched to a gene; V was cut back by 2 bases and J by 5 bases. Germline V gene data show CDR1 as SQVTM and CDR2 as ANQGSEA. Written as DNA, the CDR3 is TGCAGCGTTGAAAGTTTTATTGGGACAGGGGGCGAAGATACGCAGTATTTT. Translated, it gives CSVESFIGTGGEDTQYF.

The sample holds many counts of this clonotype. The chain employs TRBV10-3 and TRBJ1-1; D remains ambiguous. CDR1 is ENHRY, CDR2 SYGVKD, per germline. This CDR3 contains 15 residues. Deletions cut 7 bases from V and 4 bases from J, with 19 bases between. The CDR3 sequence is CAIKGSATLSTEAFF. CDR3 sequence (DNA): TGTGCCATCAAAGGGTCGGCGACGCTAAGCACTGAAGCTTTCTTT.

This chain uses TRBV7-6 with TRBJ1-1, with TRBD1 matching 7 bases. The germline CDR1 and CDR2 sequences are SGHVS and FNYEAQ. This CDR3 spans 15 amino acids. The junction had 8 bases not matched to a gene; V was cut back by 4 bases and J by 3 bases. The CDR3 DNA sequence: TGTGCCAGCAGCTCCCGACAGGGTGGGGACACTGAAGCTTTCTTT. Translating gives CASSSRQGGDTEAFF.

This clonotype has ten or more counts. This chain links TRBV7-9 with TRBJ2-7; TRBD1 or TRBD2 may be the D gene (5 bases each). Germline V gene sequence: CDR1 SEHNR, CDR2 FQNEAQ (reference sequence). This CDR3 has 14 residues. V gave up 2 bases and J gave up 0 bases, with 8 bases separating them. The chain's CDR3 is CASSLPGTSYEQYF. CDR3 sequence (DNA): TGTGCCAGCAGCTTACCCGGGACCTCCTACGAGCAGTACTTC.

This clonotype was observed at least ten times. V and J are TRBV5-1 and TRBJ2-1; 11 bases line up with TRBD1. The CDR3 runs to 14 residues. Germline trimming cut 2 bases from V and 7 bases from J; bases unmatched to any gene: 2. CDR1 is SGHRS, CDR2 YFSETQ, per germline. Here the CDR3 reads CASSFRDRGNEQFF. The CDR3 region has the DNA TGCGCCAGCAGCTTCAGGGACAGGGGGAATGAGCAGTTCTTC.

This chain uses TRBV19 with TRBJ1-2, with D possibly being TRBD1 (6 bases). The CDR3 consists of 18 residues. V lost 5 bases and J lost 0, with 22 bases in between. Per the germline V gene, CDR1 is LNHDA and CDR2 is SQIVND (reference sequence). For the CDR3, the DNA is TGTGCCAGTAGTTTACACAGGGCCAGCGGCTCCTCTAACTATGGCTACACCTTC. It is translated as CASSLHRASGSSNYGYTF.

In its sample, this clonotype was seen many times. J is TRBJ1-5 and V is TRBV20-1; the D is unclear. Germline values: CDR1 DFQATT, CDR2 SNEGSKA (reference sequence). Trimming shortened V by 2 bases and J by 1 base, and 12 bases separated the two germline ends. CDR3 length equals 15 residues. The CDR3 DNA reads TGCAGTGCTAGACATTCGGGGAGAAGCAATCAGCCCCAGCATTTT. Translated, it gives CSARHSGRSNQPQHF.

This clonotype was observed at least ten times. The rearrangement uses TRBV27 and TRBJ2-7; 7 bases match TRBD2. Germline V CDR1 and CDR2: MNHEY, SMNVEV (reference sequence). This CDR3 is built from 13 residues. The ends lost 5 bases at V and 4 bases at J; junction bases unmatched: 5. The DNA for the CDR3 is TGTGCCAGCAGTCCATTCGGGGGGTACGAGCAGTACTTC. It translates to CASSPFGGYEQYF.

There are many counts of this clonotype. V and J are TRBV20-1 and TRBJ2-7; a weak D match, TRBD2 (6 bases). V was cut by 4 bases and J by 4 bases, with 32 bases left in between. CDR3 size: 19 residues. CDR1 is DFQATT and CDR2 is SNEGSKA in the germline V gene (reference sequence). In nucleotides, the CDR3 is TGCAGTGCTAACCACTGGAGGGTCTCTCCCGAGAGGGGATCTTACGAGCAGTACTTC. Residues: CSANHWRVSPERGSYEQYF.

This clonotype was picked up a small number of times. This sequence joins TRBV29-1 and TRBJ2-1; the match to TRBD2 covers 11 bases. The CDR3 consists of 13 residues. V shed 7 bases, J shed 4 bases, and the junction held 3 bases outside the gene matches. From germline, CDR1 is SQVTM and CDR2 ANQGSEA. This chain's CDR3 is CSALAGGYNEQFF. The CDR3 DNA reads TGCAGCGCTCTAGCGGGGGGTTACAATGAGCAGTTCTTC.

This clonotype was seen at least ten times. This rearrangement joins TRBV20-1 to TRBJ2-7, with a tentative D call TRBD2 (5 bases). The CDR3 totals 13 residues. Germline V CDR1 and CDR2: DFQATT, SNEGSKA (reference sequence). V lost 2 bases, J lost 6 bases, and 14 bases lay in between. This CDR3 is CSARSGISGEQYF. For the CDR3, the DNA is TGCAGTGCTAGATCGGGGATCTCGGGCGAGCAGTACTTC.

The chain uses TRBV15 and TRBJ1-5, with a weak D call TRBD1 (5 bases). The CDR3 sequence is 17 residues long. Germline V lookup: CDR1 LNHNV, CDR2 YYDKDF (reference sequence). Trimming shortened V by 0 bases and J by 0 bases, and 12 bases separated the two germline ends. The CDR3: CATSRETVGTSNQPQHF. Here the CDR3 DNA reads TGTGCCACCAGCAGAGAGACGGTGGGGACTAGCAATCAGCCCCAGCATTTT.

The rearrangement joins TRBV18 to TRBJ1-1, with a weak D call TRBD1 (6 bases). Per germline, CDR1 KGHSH and CDR2 LQKENI. Trimming took 2 bases from V and 0 from J, leaving 10 bases between them. The CDR3 runs 15 residues. The CDR3 DNA reads as TGTGCCAGCTCACCAATGGGGGGGCTGAACACTGAAGCTTTCTTT. Protein sequence: CASSPMGGLNTEAFF.

There are many counts of this clonotype. This chain connects TRBV30 to TRBJ2-3, with D perhaps TRBD2 (5 bases). This CDR3 has 16 amino acids. From germline, CDR1 is GTSNPN and CDR2 SVGIG (reference sequence). V lost 2 bases and J 0 bases, leaving 15 bases between the germline ends. The CDR3 DNA sequence: TGTGCCTGGAGTATCCCGGACTGGTCTAGCACAGATACGCAGTATTTT. It specifies CAWSIPDWSSTDTQYF.

Many counts were recorded for this clonotype. The V gene is TRBV7-9, the J gene TRBJ2-1; 7 bases are shared with TRBD1. The J segment lost 5 bases and the V segment lost 4 bases, leaving 14 bases of the junction unmatched. Germline V lookup: CDR1 SEHNR, CDR2 FQNEAQ (reference sequence). The CDR3 totals 17 residues. The DNA of the CDR3 is TGTGCCAGCAGCTGGTTGACCGGGACAGCACTTAACAATGAGCAGTTCTTC. Amino acid sequence: CASSWLTGTALNNEQFF. Drawing the rest from reference TRBV7-9 and TRBJ2-1, the complete variable domain is DTGVSQNPRHKITKRGQNVTFRCDPISEHNRLYWYRQTLGQGPEFLTYFQNEAQLEKSRLLSDRFSAERPKGSFSTLEIQRTEQGDSAMYLCASSWLTGTALNNEQFFGPGTRLTVL.

A few counts support this clonotype. This clone may be a read error of a much larger clone one base away. The conserved final phenylalanine or tryptophan is absent from the CDR3, which likely points to a read error. The chain employs TRBV19 and TRBJ1-2, with 9 bases aligning to TRBD1. Trimming at V came to 4 bases and at J to 3 bases, leaving 12 bases not matched to a gene. The CDR3 runs 17 residues. CDR1 LNHDA and CDR2 SQIVND come from the germline V gene (reference sequence). CDR3 bases: TGTGCCAGTAGTACCTGGGACAGGGCCATCCAACACTATGGCTACACCTCC. Translating it yields CASSTWDRAIQHYGYTS.

This clonotype was recorded many times. The chain recombines TRBV7-8 with TRBJ2-1; D is perhaps TRBD1 or TRBD2 (5 bases each). The V end lost 5 bases, the J end lost 7 bases, and 21 bases lay between the germline ends. The CDR3 totals 16 residues. The germline gives CDR1 SGHVS, CDR2 FQNEAQ. The DNA for the CDR3 is TGTGCCAGCAGCACCCGGTGGGACGCGGGCCAGAATGAGCAGTTCTTC. Translating it yields CASSTRWDAGQNEQFF.

This clonotype was seen at least ten times. The J gene is TRBJ2-7, the V gene TRBV27; D is ambiguous. The CDR3 has 11 amino acids. The germline V gene encodes CDR1 MNHEY and CDR2 SMNVEV (reference sequence). Between the trimmed V and J ends, which lost 4 bases and 7 bases, there was a span of 8 bases. The CDR3 spells CASSSSGEQYF. The DNA of the CDR3 is TGTGCCAGCAGTTCCTCCGGGGAGCAGTACTTC.

This clonotype was observed many times. The CDR3 DNA reads as TGTGCCAGCACCTCGACGGCAGGGCGAGGCTACGAGCAGTACTTC. Translating gives CASTSTAGRGYEQYF. The chain links TRBV7-2 to TRBJ2-7; D perhaps matches TRBD1 (5 bases). CDR1 is SGHTA and CDR2 is FQGNSA in the germline V gene. This CDR3 contains 15 residues. The V gene lost 7 bases and the J gene lost 3 bases, with 19 bases spanning the gap.

CDR3 region: CASSWTAGGVEGYTF. The CDR3 nucleotides are TGTGCCAGCAGTTGGACCGCTGGGGGCGTGGAAGGCTACACCTTC. The J gene is TRBJ1-2, the V gene TRBV7-2, with D perhaps TRBD1 (6 bases). The germline gives CDR1 SGHTA, CDR2 FQGNSA. The CDR3 sequence is 15 residues long. Trimming removed 6 bases at V and 8 bases at J, with 22 bases between.